The 20 T cell receptor beta chains in this list originate from one sample, sequenced in a study of human T cells and chemical hapten exposure. Time point specified: pre-sensitization, week 0. As to treatment: therapeutic diphenylcyclopropenone sensitization with weekly scalp DPC. TCRdb fed the RACE reads into MiXCR, producing one record per CDR3 protein. There are a few hundred thousand distinct CDR3 sequences in the sample; about 9.4% occur only once, and 2.3% lies in the top ten. This specimen was whole blood, taken in connection with sensitization to the hapten diphenylcyclopropenone (DPC). These receptors were collected from a woman between 40 and 55 years old with alopecia areata. Some clones in this sample may be carry-over from other donors' samples.

Only a few counts were recorded for this clonotype. The V call is TRBV20-1, the J call TRBJ2-7; D may be TRBD2 (6 bases). The CDR3 extends over 13 amino acids. Deletions cut 6 bases from V and 0 bases from J, with 12 bases between. CDR1 is DFQATT and CDR2 is SNEGSKA in the germline V gene (reference sequence). The CDR3 DNA follows: TGCAGTGCGTCCGGGACTTCCTCCTACGAGCAGTACTTC. This gives the protein CSASGTSSYEQYF.

This chain joins TRBV28 and TRBJ2-3, with D possibly being TRBD2 (6 bases). Germline V gene data show CDR1 as MDHEN and CDR2 as SYDVKM. This CDR3 region has 17 residues. With 4 bases removed from V and 0 bases from J, the gap between germline ends came to 17 bases. For the CDR3, the DNA is TGTGCCAGCAGTTCCCCCCCTATAGCGGCTAGCACAGATACGCAGTATTTT. Amino acids: CASSSPPIAASTDTQYF.

This clonotype appeared a few times. The rearrangement uses TRBV29-1 and TRBJ2-3, with 7 bases aligning to TRBD2. This CDR3 contains 15 residues. Per the germline V gene, CDR1 is SQVTM and CDR2 is ANQGSEA. V dropped 4 bases and J dropped 2; count of bases not matched to a gene: 9. The CDR3 reads CSVAVGGSNTDTQYF. For the CDR3, the DNA is TGCAGCGTTGCGGTGGGGGGGAGCAACACAGATACGCAGTATTTT.

The rearrangement uses TRBV29-1 and TRBJ2-5; D is possibly TRBD2 (6 bases). The germline gives CDR1 SQVTM, CDR2 ANQGSEA. Trimming removed 6 bases at V and 3 bases at J, with 14 bases between. The CDR3 is 13 residues long. In DNA, the CDR3 is TGCAGCGTCCCCAGGCCGGGGGAAGAGACCCAGTACTTC. Translated, it gives CSVPRPGEETQYF.

The chain links TRBV6-2 or TRBV6-3 to TRBJ2-7, with D possibly TRBD1 on 5 matching bases. Looked up from germline, CDR1 is MNHEY and CDR2 is SVGEGT. The CDR3 runs 15 residues. Deletions cut 0 bases from V and 0 bases from J, with 9 bases between. CDR3 loop: CASSYSGADSYEQYF. The CDR3 DNA reads as TGTGCCAGCAGTTACTCTGGGGCAGACTCCTACGAGCAGTACTTC.

This clonotype was seen more than once but under ten times. The chain is built from TRBV7-2 and TRBJ1-3, with D unresolved. V gave up 0 bases and J gave up 4 bases, with 7 bases separating them. Germline loops: CDR1 SGHTA, CDR2 FQGNSA. The CDR3 sequence is 14 residues long. The CDR3 DNA follows: TGTGCCAGCAGCTTAGCTGGGATCGGAAACACCATATATTTT. Translated: CASSLAGIGNTIYF. Looking up the rest from reference TRBV7-2 and TRBJ1-3 gives the full variable domain: GAGVSQSPSNKVTEKGKDVELRCDPISGHTALYWYRQSLGQGLEFLIYFQGNSAPDKSGLPSDRFSAERTGGSVSTLTIQRTQQEDSAVYLCASSLAGIGNTIYFGEGSWLTVV.

Written as DNA, the CDR3 is TGTGCCATCAGTGAGTCTAGCGGGAGAGGCACAGATACGCAGTATTTT. It specifies CAISESSGRGTDTQYF. The chain has TRBV10-3 and TRBJ2-3; 9 positions match TRBD2. Germline CDR1 reads ENHRY; CDR2 reads SYGVKD. The CDR3 runs to 16 residues. J gave up 1 base and V 0 bases, and 2 bases lay outside the gene matches.

The J gene is TRBJ2-3, the V gene TRBV11-2; D may be TRBD2 (6 bases). Trimming stripped 5 bases from V and 2 bases from J, with 14 bases between. CDR1 SGHAT and CDR2 FQNNGV come from the germline V gene. CDR3 length: 15 amino acids. Here the CDR3 DNA reads TGTGCCAGCAGCAACCGGGACTTCTACACAGATACGCAGTATTTT. Protein: CASSNRDFYTDTQYF.

The chain uses TRBV4-3 and TRBJ2-3; TRBD2 agrees at 9 bases. The V gene end was trimmed by 1 base and the J gene end by 4 bases; junction bases not matched to a gene: 6. CDR3 length: 16 amino acids. Germline loops: CDR1 LGHNA, CDR2 YSLEER. The CDR3 reads CASSQAGGRAPDTQYF. The CDR3 nucleotides are TGCGCCAGCAGCCAAGCCGGCGGGAGGGCCCCAGATACGCAGTATTTT.

The sample holds a few counts of this clonotype. The CDR3 coding sequence is TGTGCCAGCAGTTACGGGGGGATGGTAGAGACCCAGTACTTC. It translates to CASSYGGMVETQYF. This chain joins TRBV6-5 and TRBJ2-5; D perhaps matches TRBD2 (6 bases). Germline CDR1 is MNHEY and CDR2 is SVGAGI. With 2 bases removed from V and 4 bases from J, the gap between germline ends came to 11 bases. The CDR3 loop spans 14 amino acids.

The rearrangement links TRBV7-2 to TRBJ1-1; tentatively, D is TRBD1 (5 bases). Germline V lookup: CDR1 SGHTA, CDR2 FQGNSA. V lost 1 base to trimming and J lost 4 bases, with 10 bases between them. The CDR3 contains 14 residues. CDR3 bases: TGTGCCAGCAGCTTAGAAGCGGGGACCACTGAAGCTTTCTTT. This translates into CASSLEAGTTEAFF.

This clonotype was found many times. The chain employs TRBV28 and TRBJ2-7; 9 positions match TRBD1. The CDR3 has 14 residues. The trim removed 6 bases at V and 3 bases at J, leaving 6 bases unmatched. CDR1 and CDR2 from the germline V gene are MDHEN and SYDVKM. Here the CDR3 reads CASRGWTGVYEQYF. The CDR3 nucleotides are TGTGCCAGCAGGGGATGGACAGGGGTCTACGAGCAGTACTTC.

Concerning this clonotype itself: This sequence may be a read error, since a much larger clone differs from it by one base. This rearrangement joins TRBV6-2 or TRBV6-3 to TRBJ2-2, with D hard to call. The CDR3 runs 11 residues. Germline CDR1 reads MNHEY; CDR2 reads SVGEGT. Trimming pared 2 bases from V and 7 bases from J, leaving 2 bases between. CDR3 in amino acids: CASSYDGELFF. CDR3 sequence (DNA): TGTGCCAGCAGTTACGACGGGGAGCTGTTTTTT.

This clonotype was recorded many times. This chain connects TRBV12-3 or TRBV12-4 to TRBJ1-6, with TRBD1 matching over 7 bases. This CDR3 spans 15 amino acids. The V gene end was trimmed by 6 bases and the J gene end by 7 bases; junction bases not matched to a gene: 9. The CDR3 loop is CASSPRQGRNSPLHF. CDR3 DNA: TGTGCCAGCAGCCCGAGACAGGGACGGAATTCACCCCTCCACTTT.

This chain links TRBV18 with TRBJ2-7, with D tentatively TRBD2 (5 bases). This CDR3 spans 14 amino acids. Germline V gene sequence: CDR1 KGHSH, CDR2 LQKENI. V lost 0 bases and J 6 bases, leaving 12 bases between the germline ends. CDR3 sequence (DNA): TGTGCCAGCTCACCACCAGCGGCCCATAGCGAGCAGTACTTC. It yields the protein CASSPPAAHSEQYF.

The V and J genes are TRBV24-1 and TRBJ2-3, with 8 bases aligning to TRBD1. The trim removed 4 bases at V and 12 bases at J, leaving 8 bases unmatched. CDR3 size: 13 residues. Germline loops: CDR1 KGHDR, CDR2 SFDVKD. DNA for the CDR3: TGTGCCACCAGTGAGTCAGGGGGCCCATCCCAGTATTTT. Its protein product is CATSESGGPSQYF.

The chain joins TRBV20-1 to TRBJ1-5; D may be TRBD1 (5 bases). Germline-derived CDR1 and CDR2 are DFQATT and SNEGSKA (reference sequence). Deletions cut 2 bases from V and 2 bases from J, with 13 bases between. The CDR3 consists of 15 residues. The CDR3 DNA sequence: TGCAGTGCTAGACTGGCAGGGCGAGGCAATCAGCCCCAGCATTTT. It yields the protein CSARLAGRGNQPQHF.

V is TRBV4-1 and J is TRBJ2-3; no firm D call. CDR3 length: 14 amino acids. Germline V lookup: CDR1 MGHRA, CDR2 YSYEKL. Trimming took 4 bases from V and 4 from J, leaving 12 bases between them. The CDR3 protein is CASSPTQVADTQYF. The CDR3 DNA follows: TGCGCCAGCAGCCCCACCCAGGTAGCAGATACGCAGTATTTT.

This clonotype was counted a few times. The chain couples TRBV28 to TRBJ1-2, with TRBD1 identical over 8 bases. The CDR3 has 12 amino acids. Germline V CDR1 and CDR2: MDHEN, SYDVKM. V dropped 6 bases and J dropped 8; count of bases not matched to a gene: 5. The CDR3 DNA is TGTGCCAGCAGAGGGACAGGCCGCGGCTACACCTTC. Translated: CASRGTGRGYTF.

The chain uses TRBV7-9 and TRBJ2-1; 9 nucleotides agree with TRBD2. CDR3 size: 15 residues. V gave up 0 bases and J gave up 10 bases; unmatched junction bases: 7. Germline values: CDR1 SEHNR, CDR2 FQNEAQ (reference sequence). In nucleotides, the CDR3 is TGTGCCAGCAGCTTAGCCCAGGGACTAGCTCACGAGCAGTTCTTC. As protein: CASSLAQGLAHEQFF. The variable domain in full, with the rest retrieved from reference TRBV7-9 and TRBJ2-1, is DTGVSQNPRHKITKRGQNVTFRCDPISEHNRLYWYRQTLGQGPEFLTYFQNEAQLEKSRLLSDRFSAERPKGSFSTLEIQRTEQGDSAMYLCASSLAQGLAHEQFFGPGTRLTVL.